The clone carrying this T cell receptor beta chain was seen only once. A single base separates this from a much larger clone, so it may be a read error. Using unique molecular identifiers, the investigators prepared the TCRbeta library. TCRdb reprocessed the PCR reads via MiXCR and lists one record per CDR3 protein. The data contain approximately 640,000 distinct CDR3 sequences, roughly 17% of them seen just once; the ten biggest clones take up around 0.96%. This entry is derived from a study of T-cell reconstitution after alpha-beta-depleted transplantation in children. Germline CDR1 LNHNV, CDR2 YYDKDF (reference sequence). CDR3 length: 14 amino acids. V was clipped by 0 bases and J by 3 bases, with 9 bases between them.

The chain recombines TRBV15 with TRBJ2-7; D ambiguous. The source is a human donor who donated a stem cell graft to a child with acute myeloid leukemia. Source: PBMCs from the stem cell graft donor, taken from the stem cell graft. Here the CDR3 reads CATSRDDADYEQYF. The CDR3 DNA reads as TGTGCCACCAGCAGAGATGACGCGGACTACGAGCAGTACTTC.